This T cell receptor beta chain was identified during a study of T cell responses to AZD1222 COVID-19 vaccine. Here immunoSEQ multiplex PCR was the method, and the copy in TCRdb shows in-frame clones only, minus some. The sample has more than 140,000 clones, around nine tenths seen once; the top ten hold 5%. Broader study findings: There were mostly white British donors and more females than males, and clonal diversity was possibly underestimated. Vaccination with two AZD1222 doses was followed by a rise in Spike-specific TCR breadth and depth. Seropositive status at baseline applied to only a handful of AZD1222 recipients. Along spike, vaccine-associated CD4 TCRs were found throughout, with dominance at 160-218 and 743-854.

Concerning this clone itself: Its antigen is not known.

V dropped 3 bases and J dropped 3 bases, with 9 bases sitting between them. CDR1 and CDR2 (germline): LGHDT, YNNKEL (reference sequence). The CDR3 contains 15 residues. The sequence was collected from an adult in good health. This chain joins TRBV3-1 (or the pseudogene TRBV3-2) and TRBJ1-6; D is unclear. Source: peripheral blood, taken on day 0 of AZD1222 vaccination. The CDR3: CASSHAQHYNSPLHF. The CDR3 nucleotides read TGTGCCAGCAGCCACGCACAGCACTATAATTCACCCCTCCACTTT.